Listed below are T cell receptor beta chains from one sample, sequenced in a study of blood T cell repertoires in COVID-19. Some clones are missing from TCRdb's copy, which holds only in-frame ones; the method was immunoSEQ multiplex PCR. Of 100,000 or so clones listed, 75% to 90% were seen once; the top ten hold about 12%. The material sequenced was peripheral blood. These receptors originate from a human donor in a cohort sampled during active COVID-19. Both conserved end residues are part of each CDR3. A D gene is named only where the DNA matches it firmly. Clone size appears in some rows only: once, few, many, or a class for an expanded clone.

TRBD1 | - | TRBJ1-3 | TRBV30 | CAWIKGQISGNTIYF | TGTGCCTGGATTAAGGGACAGATCTCTGGAAACACCATATATTTT
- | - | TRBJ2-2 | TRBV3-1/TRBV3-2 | CASTHTGTMNTGELFF | TGTGCCAGCACACACACGGGGACAATGAACACCGGGGAGCTGTTTTTT
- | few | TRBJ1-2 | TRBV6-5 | CASSYSTGGGGYTF | TGTGCCAGCAGTTACTCGACGGGTGGAGGAGGCTACACCTTC
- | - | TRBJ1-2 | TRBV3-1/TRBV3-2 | CASSQVAGERAYTF | TGTGCCAGCAGCCAAGTCGCCGGGGAGCGTGCCTACACCTTC
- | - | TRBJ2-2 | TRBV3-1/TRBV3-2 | CASSQGGLTGELFF | TGTGCCAGCAGCCAAGGAGGTCTTACCGGGGAGCTGTTTTTT
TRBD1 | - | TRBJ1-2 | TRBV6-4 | CAINRDSLLYGYTF | TGTGCCATCAACCGGGACAGTCTGCTCTATGGCTACACCTTC
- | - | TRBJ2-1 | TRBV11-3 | CASSLQGLSRGEQFF | TGTGCCAGCAGCTTACAGGGCCTTTCTCGCGGTGAGCAGTTCTTC
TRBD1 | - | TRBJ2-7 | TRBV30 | CAWSVNRGYYEQYF | TGTGCCTGGAGTGTTAACAGGGGGTATTACGAGCAGTACTTC
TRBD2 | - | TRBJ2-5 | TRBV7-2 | CASSPRGGTSGEETQYF | TGTGCCAGCAGCCCTAGGGGGGGGACTAGCGGGGAAGAGACCCAGTACTTC
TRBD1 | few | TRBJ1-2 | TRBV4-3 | CASSQADRVPYGYTF | TGCGCCAGCAGCCAGGCCGACAGGGTCCCTTATGGCTACACCTTC
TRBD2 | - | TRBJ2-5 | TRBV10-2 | CASSFSSGGQETQYF | TGCGCCAGCAGTTTTTCTAGCGGGGGCCAAGAGACCCAGTACTTC